These 5 T cell receptor beta chains were sequenced from one sample in a study of T cell responses to AZD1222 COVID-19 vaccine (dated by TCRdb to the early 2020s). Receptors were amplified or captured by the immunoSEQ multiplex PCR assay. This is the immuneACCESS table as TCRdb keeps it, with only in-frame sequences that have V and J called. A part of the clones is gone; compared with another copy, unresolved V genes explain less than half, and the rest is unexplained. The sample yields over 120,000 clones; 80% to 90% were counted once. The ten largest clonotypes hold around 1.6% of the sample. The time point label of this sample denotes: baseline before first vaccination. The sequencing used peripheral blood, collected on day 0 of AZD1222 vaccination. Receptor source: an adult in good health.

The CDR3 is CASGQSETQYF. The CDR3 bases are TGTGCCAGCGGCCAGTCGGAGACCCAGTACTTC. This rearrangement joins TRBV6-5 to TRBJ2-5; D is ambiguous. Germline loops: CDR1 MNHEY, CDR2 SVGAGI. With 8 bases removed from V and 5 bases from J, the gap between germline ends came to 9 bases. This CDR3 is 11 amino acids long.

The rearrangement links TRBV5-8 to TRBJ1-4; D gene uncertain. The CDR3 runs 14 residues. Trimming removed 4 bases at V and 6 bases at J, with 13 bases between. CDR1 and CDR2 from the germline V gene are SGHTS and YDEGEE. The CDR3 nucleotides read TGTGCCAGCAGCCCCGGGCCCTGGGATGAAAAACTGTTTTTT. Translating gives CASSPGPWDEKLFF.

The V call is TRBV27, the J call TRBJ1-1; D not resolved. V lost 5 bases and J 0 bases, leaving 13 bases between the germline ends. Germline V gives CDR1 MNHEY, CDR2 SMNVEV (reference sequence). The CDR3 runs to 15 residues. CDR3: CASSPTGRMNTEAFF. The CDR3 nucleotides are TGTGCCAGCAGTCCCACCGGACGGATGAACACTGAAGCTTTCTTT.

V is TRBV19 and J is TRBJ2-1; D unclear. The CDR3 is made up of 14 amino acids. Trimming cost V 5 bases and J 0 bases, with 8 bases left between them. Germline CDR1 LNHDA, CDR2 SQIVND (reference sequence). The CDR3, as DNA: TGTGCCAGTAGTGTCGGTCGCTCCTACAATGAGCAGTTCTTC. It encodes CASSVGRSYNEQFF.

The chain has TRBV4-1 and TRBJ1-4; weak D call: TRBD1 (5 bases). The CDR3 extends over 15 amino acids. CDR1 is MGHRA, CDR2 YSYEKL, per germline. With 1 base removed from V and 7 bases from J, the gap between germline ends came to 13 bases. For the CDR3, the DNA is TGCGCCAGCAGCCAAGCTAGAGGGGCGACTGAAAAACTGTTTTTT. Its protein is CASSQARGATEKLFF.